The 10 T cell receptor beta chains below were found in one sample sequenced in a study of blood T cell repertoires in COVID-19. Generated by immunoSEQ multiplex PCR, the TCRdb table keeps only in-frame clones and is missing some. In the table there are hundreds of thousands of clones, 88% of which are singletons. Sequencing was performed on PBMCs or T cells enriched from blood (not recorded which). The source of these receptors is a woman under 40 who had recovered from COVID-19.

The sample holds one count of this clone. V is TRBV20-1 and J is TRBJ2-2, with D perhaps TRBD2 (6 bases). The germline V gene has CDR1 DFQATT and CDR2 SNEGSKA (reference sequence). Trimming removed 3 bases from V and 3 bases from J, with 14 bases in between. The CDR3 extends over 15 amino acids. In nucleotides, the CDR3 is TGCAGTGCTAGTCGCAGCGGGCGGGACACCGGGGAGCTGTTTTTT. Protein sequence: CSASRSGRDTGELFF.

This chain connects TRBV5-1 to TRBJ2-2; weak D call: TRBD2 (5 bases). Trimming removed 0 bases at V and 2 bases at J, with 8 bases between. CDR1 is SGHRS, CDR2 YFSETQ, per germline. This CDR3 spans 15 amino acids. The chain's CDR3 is CASSLAGLNTGELFF. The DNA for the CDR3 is TGCGCCAGCAGCTTGGCCGGACTTAACACCGGGGAGCTGTTTTTT.

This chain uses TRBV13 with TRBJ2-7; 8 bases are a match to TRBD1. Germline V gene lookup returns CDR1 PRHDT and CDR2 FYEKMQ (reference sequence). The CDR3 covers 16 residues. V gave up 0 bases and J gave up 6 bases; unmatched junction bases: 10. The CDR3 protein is CASSLGPVTGAGEQYF. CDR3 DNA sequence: TGTGCCAGCAGCTTAGGACCCGTGACAGGGGCGGGCGAGCAGTACTTC.

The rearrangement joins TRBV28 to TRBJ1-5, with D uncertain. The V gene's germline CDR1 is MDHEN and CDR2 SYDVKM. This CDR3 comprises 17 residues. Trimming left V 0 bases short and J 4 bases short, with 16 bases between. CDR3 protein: CASSLWEGVGYNQPQHF. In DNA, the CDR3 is TGTGCCAGCAGTTTATGGGAGGGTGTAGGGTATAATCAGCCCCAGCATTTT.

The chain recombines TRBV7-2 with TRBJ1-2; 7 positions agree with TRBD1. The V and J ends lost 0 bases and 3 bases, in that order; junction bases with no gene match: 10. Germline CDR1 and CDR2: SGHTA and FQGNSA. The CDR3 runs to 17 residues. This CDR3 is CASSLASTITGDYGYTF. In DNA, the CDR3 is TGTGCCAGCAGCTTAGCATCCACAATTACAGGGGACTATGGCTACACCTTC.

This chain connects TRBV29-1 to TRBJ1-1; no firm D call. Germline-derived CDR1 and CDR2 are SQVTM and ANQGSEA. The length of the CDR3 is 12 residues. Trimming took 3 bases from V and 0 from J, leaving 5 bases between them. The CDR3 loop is CSVDLMNTEAFF. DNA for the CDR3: TGCAGCGTTGACCTTATGAACACTGAAGCTTTCTTT.

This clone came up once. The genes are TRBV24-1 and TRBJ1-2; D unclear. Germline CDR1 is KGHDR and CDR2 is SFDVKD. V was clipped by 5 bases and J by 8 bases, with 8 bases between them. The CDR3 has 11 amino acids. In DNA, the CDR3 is TGTGCCACCAGTGGCATAGAGGGCTACACCTTC. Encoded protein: CATSGIEGYTF.

CDR3 loop: CASSLGQGSSYEQYF. The CDR3 DNA sequence: TGTGCCAGCAGTTTGGGCCAGGGGAGCTCCTACGAGCAGTACTTC. The rearrangement links TRBV28 to TRBJ2-7, with a tentative D call TRBD1 (6 bases). The CDR3 sequence is 15 residues long. Trimming pared 3 bases from V and 0 bases from J, leaving 12 bases between. In germline, CDR1 is MDHEN, CDR2 SYDVKM.

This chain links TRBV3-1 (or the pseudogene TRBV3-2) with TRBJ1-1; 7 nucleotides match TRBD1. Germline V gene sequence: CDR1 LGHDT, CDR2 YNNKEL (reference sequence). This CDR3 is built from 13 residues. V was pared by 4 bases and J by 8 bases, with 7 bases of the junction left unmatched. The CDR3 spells CASSPPGTVEAFF. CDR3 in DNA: TGTGCCAGCAGCCCTCCAGGGACAGTAGAAGCTTTCTTT.

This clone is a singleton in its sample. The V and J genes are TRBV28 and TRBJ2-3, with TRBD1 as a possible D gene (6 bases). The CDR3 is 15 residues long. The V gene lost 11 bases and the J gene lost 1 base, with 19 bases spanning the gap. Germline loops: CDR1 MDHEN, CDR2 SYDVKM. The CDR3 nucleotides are TGTGCCGCAGAGTCAGGGGCACAGGGCACAGATACGCAGTATTTT. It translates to CAAESGAQGTDTQYF. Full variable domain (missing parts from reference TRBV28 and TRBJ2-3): DVKVTQSSRYLVKRTGEKVFLECVQDMDHENMFWYRQDPGLGLRLIYFSYDVKMKEKGDIPEGYSVSREKKERFSLILESASTNQTSMYLCAAESGAQGTDTQYFGPGTRLTVL.